This TCR beta chain was sequenced for a study of CD8 T cells in ankylosing spondylitis. Many counts were recorded for this clonotype. TCRdb redid the calling of the 5' RACE reads with MiXCR, one entry per CDR3 protein. The sample records about 240,000 distinct CDR3 sequences, 8% to 9.5% being singletons. The germline V gene has CDR1 DFQATT and CDR2 SNEGSKA (reference sequence). The CDR3 consists of 12 residues. With 8 bases removed from V and 0 bases from J, the gap between germline ends came to 11 bases. V gene TRBV20-1 combines with J gene TRBJ2-7; D gene uncertain. The source of this sequence is a male donor with ankylosing spondylitis or in good health (not recorded which). The sequencing sample was made of blood, either unsorted or a sorted T cell fraction (not recorded which). CDR3 residues: CSPKGTSYEQYF. CDR3 nucleotide sequence: TGCAGTCCAAAAGGCACCTCCTACGAGCAGTACTTC.